A selection of T cell receptor beta chains follows, all from one sample in a study of T cell responses to AZD1222 COVID-19 vaccine. Measured with immunoSEQ multiplex PCR; TCRdb has only the in-frame clones, and not every one. Of some 150,000 clones in the sample, about 93% were seen once. Specimen: peripheral blood, collected on day 0 of AZD1222 vaccination. The origin of the receptors is an adult in good health. The CDR3 runs from the conserved cysteine through the conserved F or W. A D gene is named only where the DNA matches it firmly. Clone sizes are given selectively: once, few, many, or a class where the clone is expanded.

TRBD2 | NA | TRBJ2-1 | TRBV19 | TGTGCCAGTAGCATTAAGGTGGGACTAGCGGCCCACAATGAGCAGTTCTTC | CASSIKVGLAAHNEQFF
TRBD1 | NA | TRBJ1-1 | TRBV9 | TGTGCCAGCAGCGTAGCCGGGACAGGGGACACTGAAGCTTTCTTT | CASSVAGTGDTEAFF
NA | NA | TRBJ1-2 | TRBV19 | TGTGCCAGTAGTAAGGGGGGCGGACCGTCCCTATATGGCTACACCTTC | CASSKGGGPSLYGYTF
TRBD1 | NA | TRBJ2-7 | TRBV18 | TGTGCCAGCTCACCACGGCAGGACAGGGGCTACGAGCAGTACTTC | CASSPRQDRGYEQYF
TRBD1 | NA | TRBJ2-5 | TRBV3-1/TRBV3-2 | TGTGCCAGCAGCCGCACAGGGGGCAGGGAGACCCAGTACTTC | CASSRTGGRETQYF
NA | NA | TRBJ1-2 | TRBV27 | TGTGCCAGCAGCGAAGGGGGCTATGGCTACACCTTC | CASSEGGYGYTF
NA | NA | TRBJ1-5 | TRBV3-1/TRBV3-2 | TGTGCCAGCAGCCAAGAAACGGCAGGGGATCAGCCCCAGCATTTT | CASSQETAGDQPQHF
TRBD2 | NA | TRBJ2-7 | TRBV4-1 | TGCGCCAGCAGCCAAGAGGTCAGCGGGGGAACCTACGAGCAGTACTTC | CASSQEVSGGTYEQYF
TRBD2 | NA | TRBJ2-3 | TRBV4-1 | TGCGCCAGCAGCCATCAACTAGCGGGAGCTATGGTGGATACGCAGTATTTT | CASSHQLAGAMVDTQYF
TRBD1 | once | TRBJ2-3 | TRBV28 | TGTGCCAGCAGTTTTAACACAGGGGAAAGCACAGATACGCAGTATTTT | CASSFNTGESTDTQYF
NA | NA | TRBJ1-4 | TRBV6-5 | TGTGCCAGCAGTAGACAGGTCAATGAAAAACTGTTTTTT | CASSRQVNEKLFF
NA | once | TRBJ1-4 | TRBV30 | TGTGCCTGGTGTCCAGGGACAAGGATTAATGAAAAACTGTTTTTT | CAWCPGTRINEKLFF
NA | NA | TRBJ1-2 | TRBV3-1/TRBV3-2 | TGTGCCAGCAGCCCTCCCCTTGGGGGCAGGATCTATGGCTACACCTTC | CASSPPLGGRIYGYTF
TRBD1 | NA | TRBJ2-5 | TRBV4-3 | TGCGCCAGCAGCCAAGCAGGGGGACACCAAGAGACCCAGTACTTC | CASSQAGGHQETQYF
NA | NA | TRBJ2-3 | TRBV5-1 | TGCGCCAGCAGCTTGGTTGACGGTACAGATACGCAGTATTTT | CASSLVDGTDTQYF
NA | NA | TRBJ2-7 | TRBV28 | TGTGCCAGCGCAGGCCAGCACCGGACTGGACTTTACGAGCAGTACTTC | CASAGQHRTGLYEQYF
NA | once | TRBJ2-1 | TRBV6-4 | TGTGCCAGCAGTCCTGTGGACGGGAATGAGCAGTTCTTC | CASSPVDGNEQFF
NA | once | TRBJ1-5 | TRBV2 | TGTGCCAGCAGTGGGCTCTGGACAGTTGGCAATCAGCCCCAGCATTTT | CASSGLWTVGNQPQHF
NA | NA | TRBJ1-4 | TRBV5-1 | TGCGCCAGCAGCTTGGGGCAGATTCAGAATGAAAAACTGTTTTTT | CASSLGQIQNEKLFF
NA | NA | TRBJ2-2 | TRBV12-3/TRBV12-4 | TGTGCCAGCAGGGGGCTCGGCACCGGGGAGCTGTTTTTT | CASRGLGTGELFF
NA | NA | TRBJ2-5 | TRBV27 | TGTGCCAGCAGTTCCCTCATTTCCGGGGAGACCCAGTACTTC | CASSSLISGETQYF
NA | NA | TRBJ1-5 | TRBV12-1 | TGTGCCAGCAGCTTCTGGCAGAACAATCAGCCCCAGCATTTT | CASSFWQNNQPQHF
TRBD2 | NA | TRBJ2-2 | TRBV27 | TGTGCCAGCAGTCTACTAGCGGGTACCGGGGAGCTGTTTTTT | CASSLLAGTGELFF
NA | NA | TRBJ2-3 | TRBV7-9 | TGTGCCAGCAGCTTATTTGGTGCAGATACGCAGTATTTT | CASSLFGADTQYF
NA | once | TRBJ2-7 | TRBV10-1 | TGCGCCAGCAGTCGGGGGGCTTCCACCCGCTCCTACGAGCAGTACTTC | CASSRGASTRSYEQYF
TRBD2 | few | TRBJ2-1 | TRBV2 | TGTGCCAGCAGTGAGATGGCTAGCGGGAGGCACTACAATGAGCAGTTCTTC | CASSEMASGRHYNEQFF
NA | NA | TRBJ1-4 | TRBV27 | TGTGCCAGCAGTCCGGGGAGACAGGCGATTAATGAAAAACTGTTTTTT | CASSPGRQAINEKLFF
NA | NA | TRBJ2-5 | TRBV19 | TGTGCCAGTAGTCCTTACAGGGTTGGGGAGACCCAGTACTTC | CASSPYRVGETQYF
NA | NA | TRBJ1-1 | TRBV21-1 | TGTGCCAGCAGCCTCCTGGACAGGGTGAACACTGAAGCTTTCTTT | CASSLLDRVNTEAFF
TRBD2 | NA | TRBJ2-1 | TRBV19 | TGTGCCAGTAGTCCCGGGACTAGCGGGGAGGGGGCCTACAATGAGCAGTTCTTC | CASSPGTSGEGAYNEQFF
TRBD2 | few | TRBJ2-3 | TRBV2 | TGTGCCAGCCGACTAGCGGGCGGCACAGATACGCAGTATTTT | CASRLAGGTDTQYF
TRBD2 | NA | TRBJ2-1 | TRBV7-3 | TGTGCCAGCAGCATACTAGCGGGAGGAGTGGTAGAGCAGTTCTTC | CASSILAGGVVEQFF
NA | NA | TRBJ1-6 | TRBV13 | TGTGCCAGCAGCGCCGCTAGGTCGGCCCTCCACTTT | CASSAARSALHF
NA | NA | TRBJ2-6 | TRBV24-1 | TGTGCCACCAGTGCGGCAGGCCTTCACCCCTCTGGGGCCAACGTCCTGACTTTC | CATSAAGLHPSGANVLTF
TRBD1 | NA | TRBJ2-4 | TRBV4-2 | TGTGCCAGCAGCCACCACCCTAGGGGACAGGGAGAAAACATTCAGTACTTC | CASSHHPRGQGENIQYF
NA | NA | TRBJ1-1 | TRBV9 | TGTGCCAGCAGCCCCAGGAGTGGGACACCCGATGACACTGAAGCTTTCTTT | CASSPRSGTPDDTEAFF
TRBD1 | once | TRBJ1-4 | TRBV28 | TGTGCCAGCAGTCCACGACAGGGAGTAAAACTGTTTTTT | CASSPRQGVKLFF
NA | NA | TRBJ1-5 | TRBV27 | TGTGCCAGCAGTTTTGGTCGCGGGCAGCCCCAGCATTTT | CASSFGRGQPQHF
NA | NA | TRBJ1-5 | TRBV15 | TGTGCCACCAGCAGAGATCAGGGGAGCAATCAGCCCCAGCATTTT | CATSRDQGSNQPQHF
NA | NA | TRBJ1-2 | TRBV4-2 | TGTGCCAGCAGCCAAGATAGGGGGAGAGCTAACTATGGCTACACCTTC | CASSQDRGRANYGYTF
NA | NA | TRBJ2-5 | TRBV10-3 | TGTGCCATCAGTGAAAAAGCCCCTCCCCAAGAGACCCAGTACTTC | CAISEKAPPQETQYF
NA | NA | TRBJ1-4 | TRBV7-2 | TGTGCCAGCAGCTTTCTTCCCCAAGCGGGTGAAAAACTGTTTTTT | CASSFLPQAGEKLFF
NA | NA | TRBJ1-6 | TRBV28 | TGTGCCAGCAGTCCTCAGGACAGTAGCTCCTATAATTCACCCCTCCACTTT | CASSPQDSSSYNSPLHF
TRBD1 | NA | TRBJ1-3 | TRBV11-2 | TGTGCCAGCAGCTCCTCCGAGACAGGGGGGATTGGAAACACCATATATTTT | CASSSSETGGIGNTIYF
TRBD1 | NA | TRBJ1-1 | TRBV6-2/TRBV6-3 | TGTGCCAGCAGTCTTAGACAGGGGGCGCGAGCGGGGACTGAAGCTTTCTTT | CASSLRQGARAGTEAFF
TRBD1 | NA | TRBJ1-6 | TRBV30 | TGTGCCTCAGGGACAGGGATGAATTCACCCCTCCACTTT | CASGTGMNSPLHF
NA | NA | TRBJ2-4 | TRBV6-5 | TGTGCCAGCAGCGTTGGGGGGTCGTTCAACATTCAGTACTTC | CASSVGGSFNIQYF
TRBD1 | NA | TRBJ1-2 | TRBV28 | TGTGCCAGCAGCCTACAGGGGGTGGGAGGCTATGGCTACACCTTC | CASSLQGVGGYGYTF